The present T cell receptor beta chain was sequenced within a study of vaccination and CD4 T cells after COVID-19. The length of the CDR3 is 11 residues. The V and J ends lost 5 bases and 10 bases respectively, with 11 bases between them. Germline V gives CDR1 SGHTA, CDR2 FQGNSA. Oncomine TCR Beta short-read sequencing was applied to DNA from cultured CD4+ T cells. TCRdb passed the PCR reads through MiXCR, listing each CDR3 protein once. The sample includes fewer than 20,000 distinct CDR3 sequences, 43% of them seen just once. Comments on this clonotype: The antigen is not known.

Treatment described: roughly 10-day PBMC culture with coronavirus spike peptide pools or control peptides (ViraFEST assay). Positive PCR dates spanned March to December 2020, predating US Alpha, Beta and Delta variants. Broader study findings: Clonotypes reactive to SARS-CoV-2 had a median that went up from roughly 21 to 40, but not significantly. Researchers report that 304 of 307 vaccine-specific clones in convalescent patients proved spike mono-reactive.

V usage is TRBV7-2 and J usage is TRBJ2-5, with D tentatively TRBD1 or TRBD2 (5 bases each). The starting material was CD4+ T cells from blood, cultured in vitro, obtained after SARS-CoV-2 vaccination. The clonotype comes from a human donor who had recovered from COVID-19. Here the CDR3 reads CASSPGHDQYF. DNA for the CDR3: TGTGCCAGCAGCCCGGGGCATGACCAGTACTTC.